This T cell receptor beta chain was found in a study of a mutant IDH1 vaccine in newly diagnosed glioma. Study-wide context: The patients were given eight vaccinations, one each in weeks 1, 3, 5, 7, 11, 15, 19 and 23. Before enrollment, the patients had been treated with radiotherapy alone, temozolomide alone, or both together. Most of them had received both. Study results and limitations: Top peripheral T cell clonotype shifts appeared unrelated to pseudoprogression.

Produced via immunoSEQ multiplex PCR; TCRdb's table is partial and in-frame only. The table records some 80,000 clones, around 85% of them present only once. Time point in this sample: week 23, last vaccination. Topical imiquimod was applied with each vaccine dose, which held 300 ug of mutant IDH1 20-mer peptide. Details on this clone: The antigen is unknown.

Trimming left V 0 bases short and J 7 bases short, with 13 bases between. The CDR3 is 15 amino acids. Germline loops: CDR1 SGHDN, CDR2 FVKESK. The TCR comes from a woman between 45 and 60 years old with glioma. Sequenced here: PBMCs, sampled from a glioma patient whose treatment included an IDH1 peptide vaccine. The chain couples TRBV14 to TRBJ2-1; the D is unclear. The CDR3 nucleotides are TGTGCCAGCAGCCAAGAGATGGTCGTGGCGAATGAGCAGTTCTTC. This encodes CASSQEMVVANEQFF.